This TCR beta chain was observed in a study of blood T cells in healthy people across ages. This clonotype was found a few times. Through a sample-barcoded 5' primer and a J-beta primer mix, a second PCR was run for about 6 to 11 cycles. One entry per CDR3 protein, called by TCRdb with MiXCR from the 5' RACE reads. The top ten clones hold 15% to 20% of a sample with about 780,000 distinct CDR3 sequences, about 42% of them seen once. This CDR3 spans 13 amino acids. The origin of this receptor is a man aged 80 or over in good health. The specimen sequenced was blood. The chain couples TRBV21-1 to TRBJ2-7; the D call TRBD2 from the table was never checked on the DNA. TRBV21-1 is labeled a pseudogene. CDR3 coding DNA: TGTGCCAGCTCTGGACTAGACTCCTACGAGCAGTACTTC. The encoded protein is CASSGLDSYEQYF.